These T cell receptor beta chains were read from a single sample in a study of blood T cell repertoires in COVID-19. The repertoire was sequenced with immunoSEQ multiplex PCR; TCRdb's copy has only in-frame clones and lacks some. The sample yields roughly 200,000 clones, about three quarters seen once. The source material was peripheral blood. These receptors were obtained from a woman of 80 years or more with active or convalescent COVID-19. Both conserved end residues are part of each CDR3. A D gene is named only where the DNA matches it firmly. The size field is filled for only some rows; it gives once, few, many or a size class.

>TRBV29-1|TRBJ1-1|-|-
TGCAGCGTTGACAGGGGTCTAGAAGCTTTCTTT
CSVDRGLEAFF
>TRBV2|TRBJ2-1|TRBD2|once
TGTGCCAGCAGTGAAGGCGTAGCGGGGGGGCCGGGGGAGCAGTTCTTC
CASSEGVAGGPGEQFF
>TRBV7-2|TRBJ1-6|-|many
TGTGCCAGCAGCTTAGTCGGGGGTTCACCCCTCCACTTT
CASSLVGGSPLHF
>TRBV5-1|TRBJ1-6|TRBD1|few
TGCGCCAGCAGCAACAGGGACAGAGAGGGGAGGAATTCACCCCTCCACTTT
CASSNRDREGRNSPLHF
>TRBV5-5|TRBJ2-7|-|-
TGTGCCAGCAGCTTGGGAGGGTACGAGCAGTACTTC
CASSLGGYEQYF
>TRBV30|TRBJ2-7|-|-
TGTGCCTGGAGCGCAAAACAGGGAAATTGGGACTTC
CAWSAKQGNWDF
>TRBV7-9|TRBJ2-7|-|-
TGTGCCAGCAGCCCCCCAGGGGGGTCCTACGAGCAGTACTTC
CASSPPGGSYEQYF
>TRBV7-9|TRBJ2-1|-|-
TGTGCCAGCAGCTTAGACGCAGGGTTGTACAATGAGCAGTTCTTC
CASSLDAGLYNEQFF
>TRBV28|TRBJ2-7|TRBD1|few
TGTGCCAGCAGCTACCCCGGGACAGGGGCCCTACGCTTGACCTACGAGCAGTACTTC
CASSYPGTGALRLTYEQYF
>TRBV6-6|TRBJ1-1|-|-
TGTGCCAGCAGTTCCATAGCGGCCCACGGCACTGAAGCTTTCTTT
CASSSIAAHGTEAFF
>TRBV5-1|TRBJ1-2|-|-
TGCGCCAGCAGCGGAACGGGACAACAGCTCTATGGCTACACCTTC
CASSGTGQQLYGYTF
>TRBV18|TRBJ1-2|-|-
TGTGCCAGCTCACCGGCCCGATTTAATGCCGGGACAATGGGCTACACCTTC
CASSPARFNAGTMGYTF
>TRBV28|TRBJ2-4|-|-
TGTGCCAGCAGTGTCTCCTTAGCCAAAAACATTCAGTACTTC
CASSVSLAKNIQYF
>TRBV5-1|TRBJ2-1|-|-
TGCGCCAGCAGTGTGACTTACAATGAGCAGTTCTTC
CASSVTYNEQFF
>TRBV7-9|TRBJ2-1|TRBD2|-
TGTGCCAGCAGCCTCAAGCGGGGCTCCTACAATGAGCAGTTCTTC
CASSLKRGSYNEQFF
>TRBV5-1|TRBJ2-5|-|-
TGCGCCAGCAGCGAGAGCGGGTCCGAGACCCAGTACTTC
CASSESGSETQYF
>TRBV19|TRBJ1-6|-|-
TGTGCCAGTAGTATTTTTGTCTCCAATTCACCCCTCCACTTT
CASSIFVSNSPLHF
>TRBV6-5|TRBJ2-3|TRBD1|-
TGTGCCAGCAGGGGGACAGGGGGGACAGATACGCAGTATTTT
CASRGTGGTDTQYF